The sequence of this T cell receptor beta chain was determined in a study of shared clonotypes between healthy human individuals. Whole-study context: The donor pool was made up of a couple of women and a few men aged 18 to 49. Findings and caveats of the study: A handful of donors showed sharing of 4.5% to 5% of naive CD4 clonotypes. Memory subsets had estimated richness that was generally smaller than that of naive subsets.

The V gene lost 6 bases and the J gene lost 6 bases, with 18 bases spanning the gap. Per the germline V gene, CDR1 is SQVTM and CDR2 is ANQGSEA. The CDR3 totals 13 residues. Of note for this clone: Its antigen is not identified.

The table came from immunoSEQ multiplex PCR; TCRdb's copy has only in-frame clones and leaves some out. The sample consists of some 2 million clones, 85% to 95% of them appearing once. CD45RO negativity and positive selection for CCR7 defined naive CD8 cells, a population that excluded terminally differentiated effector memory CD45RA+ cells. The chain has TRBV29-1 and TRBJ2-7; unclear D gene. Sequencing used naive CD8+ T cells sorted from blood. The origin of this receptor is a man aged 18 to 35 in good health. CDR3: CSVWASTWSEQYF. CDR3 nucleotide sequence: TGCAGCGTATGGGCCTCAACTTGGAGCGAGCAGTACTTC.